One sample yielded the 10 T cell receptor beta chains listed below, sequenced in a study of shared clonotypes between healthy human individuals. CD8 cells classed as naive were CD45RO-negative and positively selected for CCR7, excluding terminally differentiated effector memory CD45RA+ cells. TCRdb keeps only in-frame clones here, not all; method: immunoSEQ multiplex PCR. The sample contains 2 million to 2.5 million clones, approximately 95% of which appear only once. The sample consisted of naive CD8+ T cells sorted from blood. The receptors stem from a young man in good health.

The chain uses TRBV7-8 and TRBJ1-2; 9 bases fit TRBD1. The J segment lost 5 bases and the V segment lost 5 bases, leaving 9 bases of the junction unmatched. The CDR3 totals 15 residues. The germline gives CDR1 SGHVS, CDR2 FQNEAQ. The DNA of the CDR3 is TGTGCCAGCAGCCCAAGGACAGGGGAAAGTTATGGCTACACCTTC. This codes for CASSPRTGESYGYTF.

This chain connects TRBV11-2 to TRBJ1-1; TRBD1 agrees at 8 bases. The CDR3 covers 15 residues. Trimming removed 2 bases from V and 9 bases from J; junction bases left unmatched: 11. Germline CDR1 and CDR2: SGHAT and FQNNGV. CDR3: CASSLSVGTGHKAFF. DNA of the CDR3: TGTGCCAGCAGCTTAAGCGTCGGGACAGGCCATAAAGCTTTCTTT.

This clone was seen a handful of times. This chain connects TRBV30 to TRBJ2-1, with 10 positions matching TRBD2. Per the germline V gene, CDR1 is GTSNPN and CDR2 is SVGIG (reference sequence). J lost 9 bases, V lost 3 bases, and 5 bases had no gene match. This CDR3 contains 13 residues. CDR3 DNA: TGTGCCTGGAGAGGGCGACTAGCGGGTGAGCAGTTCTTC. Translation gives CAWRGRLAGEQFF.

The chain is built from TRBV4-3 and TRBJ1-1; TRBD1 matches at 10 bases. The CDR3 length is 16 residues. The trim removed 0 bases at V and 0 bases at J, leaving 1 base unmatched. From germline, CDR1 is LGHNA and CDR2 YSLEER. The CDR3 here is CASSQETGGLNTEAFF. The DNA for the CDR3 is TGCGCCAGCAGCCAAGAGACAGGGGGCCTGAACACTGAAGCTTTCTTT.

CDR3 sequence reads: CASSFHGGNQPQHF. The CDR3 region has the DNA TGTGCCAGCAGCTTTCACGGGGGGAATCAGCCCCAGCATTTT. The chain combines TRBV5-4 with TRBJ1-5; TRBD1 is a possible D gene (5 bases). The germline V gene has CDR1 SGHNT and CDR2 YYREEE (reference sequence). This CDR3 is built from 14 residues. The V and J ends lost 2 bases and 4 bases respectively, with 10 bases between them.

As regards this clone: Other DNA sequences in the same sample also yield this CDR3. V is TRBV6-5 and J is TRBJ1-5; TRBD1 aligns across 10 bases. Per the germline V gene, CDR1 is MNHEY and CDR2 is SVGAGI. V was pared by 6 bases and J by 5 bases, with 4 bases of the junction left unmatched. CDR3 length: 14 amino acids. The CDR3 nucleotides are TGTGCCAGCAGCTCGACAGGGGGCCATCAGCCCCAGCATTTT. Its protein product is CASSSTGGHQPQHF.

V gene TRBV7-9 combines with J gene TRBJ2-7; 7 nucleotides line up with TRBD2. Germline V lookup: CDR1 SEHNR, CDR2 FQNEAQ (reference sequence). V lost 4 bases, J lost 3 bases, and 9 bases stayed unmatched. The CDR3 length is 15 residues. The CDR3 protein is CASSYGDYPDYEQYF. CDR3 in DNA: TGTGCCAGCAGCTACGGGGACTACCCGGACTACGAGCAGTACTTC.

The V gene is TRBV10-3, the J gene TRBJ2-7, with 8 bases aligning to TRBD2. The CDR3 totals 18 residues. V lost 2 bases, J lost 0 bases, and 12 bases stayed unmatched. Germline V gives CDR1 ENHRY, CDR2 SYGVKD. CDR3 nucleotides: TGTGCCATCAGTGAGAGGGAGGGTCGGCGGGAGGACTCCTACGAGCAGTACTTC. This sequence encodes CAISEREGRREDSYEQYF.

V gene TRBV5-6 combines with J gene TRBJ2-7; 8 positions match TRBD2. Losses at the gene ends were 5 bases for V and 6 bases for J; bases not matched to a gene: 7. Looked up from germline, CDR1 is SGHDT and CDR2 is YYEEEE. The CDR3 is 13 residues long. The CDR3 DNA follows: TGTGCCAGCAGTGTTGGACTAGCCTCCGAGCAGTACTTC. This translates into CASSVGLASEQYF.

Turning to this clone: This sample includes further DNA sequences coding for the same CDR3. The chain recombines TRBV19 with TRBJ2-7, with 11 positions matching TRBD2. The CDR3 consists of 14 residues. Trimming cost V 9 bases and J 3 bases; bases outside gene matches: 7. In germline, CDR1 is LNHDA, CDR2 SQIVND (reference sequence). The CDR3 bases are TGTGCCAGCAGCCCGGGACTAGCGGTCTACGAGCAGTACTTC. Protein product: CASSPGLAVYEQYF.